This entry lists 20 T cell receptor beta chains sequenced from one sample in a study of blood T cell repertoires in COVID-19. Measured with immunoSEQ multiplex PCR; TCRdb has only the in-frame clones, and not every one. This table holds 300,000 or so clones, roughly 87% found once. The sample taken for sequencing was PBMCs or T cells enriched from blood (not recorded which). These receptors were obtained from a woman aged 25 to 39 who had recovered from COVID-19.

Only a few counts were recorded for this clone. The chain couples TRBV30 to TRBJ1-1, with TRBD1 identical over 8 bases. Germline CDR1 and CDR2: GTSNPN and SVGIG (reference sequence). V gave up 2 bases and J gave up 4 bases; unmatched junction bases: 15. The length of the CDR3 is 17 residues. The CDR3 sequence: CAWSPRQGRRRITEAFF. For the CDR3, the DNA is TGTGCCTGGAGTCCTCGACAGGGGAGGAGGAGAATCACTGAAGCTTTCTTT.

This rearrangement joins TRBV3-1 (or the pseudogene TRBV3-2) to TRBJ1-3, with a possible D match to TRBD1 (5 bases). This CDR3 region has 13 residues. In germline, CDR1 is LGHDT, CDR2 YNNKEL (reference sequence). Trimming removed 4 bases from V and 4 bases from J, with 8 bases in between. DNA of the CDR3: TGTGCCAGCAGCCCCAACAGGGGAAACACCATATATTTT. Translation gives CASSPNRGNTIYF.

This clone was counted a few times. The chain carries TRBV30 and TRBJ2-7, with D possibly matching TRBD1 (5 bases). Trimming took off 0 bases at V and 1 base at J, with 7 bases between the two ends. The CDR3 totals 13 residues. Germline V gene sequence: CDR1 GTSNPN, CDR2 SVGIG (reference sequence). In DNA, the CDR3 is TGTGCCTGGAGTGTAACAGGTTCCTACGAGCAGTACTTC. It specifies CAWSVTGSYEQYF. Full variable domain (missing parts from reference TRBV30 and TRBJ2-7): SQTIHQWPATLVQPVGSPLSLECTVEGTSNPNLYWYRQAAGRGLQLLFYSVGIGQISSEVPQNLSASRPQDRQFILSSKKLLLSDSGFYLCAWSVTGSYEQYFGPGTRLTVT.

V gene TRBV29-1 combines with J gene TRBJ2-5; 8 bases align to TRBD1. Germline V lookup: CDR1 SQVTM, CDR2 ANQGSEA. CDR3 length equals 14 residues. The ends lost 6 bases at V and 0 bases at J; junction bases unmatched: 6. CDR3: CSVADRVYQETQYF. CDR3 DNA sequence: TGCAGCGTCGCGGACAGGGTCTACCAAGAGACCCAGTACTTC.

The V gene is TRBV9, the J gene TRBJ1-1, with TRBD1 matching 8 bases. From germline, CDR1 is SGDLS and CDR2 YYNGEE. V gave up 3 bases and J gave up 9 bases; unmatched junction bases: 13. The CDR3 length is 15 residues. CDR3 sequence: CASSATPGQGAKAFF. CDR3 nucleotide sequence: TGTGCCAGCAGCGCAACCCCCGGGCAGGGGGCGAAAGCTTTCTTT.

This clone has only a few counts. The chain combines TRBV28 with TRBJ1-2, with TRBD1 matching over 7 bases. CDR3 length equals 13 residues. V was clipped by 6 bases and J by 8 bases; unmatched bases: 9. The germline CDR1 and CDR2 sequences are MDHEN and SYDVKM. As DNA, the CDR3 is TGTGCCAGCAGCCAGCAGGGGGTTAAGGGCTACACCTTC. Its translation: CASSQQGVKGYTF.

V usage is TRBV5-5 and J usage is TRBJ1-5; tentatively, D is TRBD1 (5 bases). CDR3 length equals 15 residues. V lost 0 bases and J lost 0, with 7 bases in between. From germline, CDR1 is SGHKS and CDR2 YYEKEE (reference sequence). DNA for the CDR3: TGTGCCAGCAGCTTGGCCGACAGTAGCAATCAGCCCCAGCATTTT. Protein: CASSLADSSNQPQHF.

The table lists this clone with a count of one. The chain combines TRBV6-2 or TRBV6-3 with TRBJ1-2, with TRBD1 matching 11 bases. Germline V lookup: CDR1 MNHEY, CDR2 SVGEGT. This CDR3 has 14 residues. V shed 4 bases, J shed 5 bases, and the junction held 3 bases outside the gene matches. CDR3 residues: CASSFGTGGYGYTF. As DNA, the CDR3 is TGTGCCAGCAGTTTTGGGACAGGGGGATATGGCTACACCTTC.

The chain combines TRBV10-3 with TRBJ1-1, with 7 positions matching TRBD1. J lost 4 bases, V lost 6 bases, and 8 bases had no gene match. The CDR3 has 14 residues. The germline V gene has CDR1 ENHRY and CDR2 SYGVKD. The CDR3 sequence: CAISLTGLGTEAFF. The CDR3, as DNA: TGTGCCATCAGCCTGACAGGGCTCGGCACTGAAGCTTTCTTT.

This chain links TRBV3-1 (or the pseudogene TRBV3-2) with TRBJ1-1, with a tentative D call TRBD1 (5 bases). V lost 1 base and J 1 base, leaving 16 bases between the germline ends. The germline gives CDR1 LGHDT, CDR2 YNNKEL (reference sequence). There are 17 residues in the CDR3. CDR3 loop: CASSQGRGGSQNTEAFF. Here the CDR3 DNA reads TGTGCCAGCAGCCAAGGCCGCGGGGGTTCTCAGAACACTGAAGCTTTCTTT.

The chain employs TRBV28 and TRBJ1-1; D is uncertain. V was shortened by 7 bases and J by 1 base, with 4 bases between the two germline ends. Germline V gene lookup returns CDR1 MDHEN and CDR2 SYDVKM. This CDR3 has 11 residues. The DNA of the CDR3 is TGTGCCAGCACCTCGAACACTGAAGCTTTCTTT. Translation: CASTSNTEAFF.

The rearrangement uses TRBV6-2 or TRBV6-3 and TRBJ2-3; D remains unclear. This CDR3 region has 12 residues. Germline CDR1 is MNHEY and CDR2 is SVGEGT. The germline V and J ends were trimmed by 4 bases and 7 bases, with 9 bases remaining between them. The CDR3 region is CASSSSRYTQYF. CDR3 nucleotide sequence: TGTGCCAGCAGTTCCTCCCGTTATACGCAGTATTTT.

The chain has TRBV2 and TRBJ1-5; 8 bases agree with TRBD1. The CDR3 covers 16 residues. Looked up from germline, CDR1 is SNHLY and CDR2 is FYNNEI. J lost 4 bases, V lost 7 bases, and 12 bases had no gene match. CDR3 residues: CASKGAGGRGNQPQHF. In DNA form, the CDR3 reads TGTGCCAGCAAGGGCGCAGGGGGCAGGGGAAATCAGCCCCAGCATTTT.

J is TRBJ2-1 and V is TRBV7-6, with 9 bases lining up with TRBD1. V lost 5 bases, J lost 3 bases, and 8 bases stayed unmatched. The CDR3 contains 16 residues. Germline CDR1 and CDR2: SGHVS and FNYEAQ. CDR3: CASSQRRDRDYNEQFF. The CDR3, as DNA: TGTGCCAGCAGCCAAAGGCGGGACAGGGACTACAATGAGCAGTTCTTC.

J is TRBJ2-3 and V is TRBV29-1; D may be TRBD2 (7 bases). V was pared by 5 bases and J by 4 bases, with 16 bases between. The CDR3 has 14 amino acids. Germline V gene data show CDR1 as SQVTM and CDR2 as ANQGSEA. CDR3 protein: CSVWGQGGADTQYF. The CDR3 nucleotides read TGCAGCGTTTGGGGGCAGGGAGGGGCAGATACGCAGTATTTT.

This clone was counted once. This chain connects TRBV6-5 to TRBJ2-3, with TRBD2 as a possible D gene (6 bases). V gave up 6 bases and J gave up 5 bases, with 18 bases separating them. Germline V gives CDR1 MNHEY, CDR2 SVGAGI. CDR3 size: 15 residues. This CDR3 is CASSAAYREEDTQYF. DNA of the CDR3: TGTGCCAGCAGCGCAGCGTATAGGGAGGAAGATACGCAGTATTTT.

The CDR3 nucleotides read TGTGCCAGCAGTTTTGGAGGGCCTAATCAGCCCCAGCATTTT. Translating gives CASSFGGPNQPQHF. The chain is built from TRBV28 and TRBJ1-5; D remains ambiguous. The V and J ends lost 3 bases and 4 bases respectively, with 10 bases between them. Germline V gives CDR1 MDHEN, CDR2 SYDVKM. The CDR3 is 14 residues long.

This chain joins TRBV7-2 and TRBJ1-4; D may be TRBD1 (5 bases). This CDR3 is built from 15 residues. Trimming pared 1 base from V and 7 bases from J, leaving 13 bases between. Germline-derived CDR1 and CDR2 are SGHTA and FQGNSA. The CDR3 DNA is TGTGCCAGCAGCTTAGTAGGGGCAGGTGGTGAAAAACTGTTTTTT. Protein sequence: CASSLVGAGGEKLFF.

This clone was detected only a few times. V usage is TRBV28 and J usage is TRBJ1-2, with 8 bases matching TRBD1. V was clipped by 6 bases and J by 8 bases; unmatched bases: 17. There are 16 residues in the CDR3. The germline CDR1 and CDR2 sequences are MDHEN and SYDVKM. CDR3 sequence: CASSTRERTGWGGYTF. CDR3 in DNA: TGTGCCAGCAGCACACGAGAGAGGACAGGGTGGGGCGGCTACACCTTC.

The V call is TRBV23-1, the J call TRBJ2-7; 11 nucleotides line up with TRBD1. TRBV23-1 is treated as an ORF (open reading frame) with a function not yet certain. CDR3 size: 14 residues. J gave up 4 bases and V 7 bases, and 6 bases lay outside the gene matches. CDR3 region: CASNPGTGGYEQYF. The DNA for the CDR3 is TGCGCCAGCAACCCCGGGACAGGGGGGTACGAGCAGTACTTC.